This entry lists 28 T cell receptor beta chains sequenced from one sample in a study of cytomegalovirus exposure and HLA in healthy donors. The primer mix had 60 Vbeta and 13 Jbeta primers. TCRdb's table, derived via immunoSEQ multiplex PCR, lists solely in-frame clones and lacks some. This table holds 120,000 to 150,000 clones, about 86% found once. Sequencing input: PBMCs. Receptors were obtained from a man in his forties in good health and CMV-seropositive.

V and J are TRBV19 and TRBJ1-1, with 8 bases lining up with TRBD1. The junction had 6 bases not matched to a gene; V was cut back by 3 bases and J by 6 bases. CDR3 size: 14 residues. Per germline, CDR1 LNHDA and CDR2 SQIVND (reference sequence). The DNA for the CDR3 is TGTGCCAGTAGTATGTTACAGGGGGGGGCTGAAGCTTTCTTT. Its translation: CASSMLQGGAEAFF.

The gene calls are TRBV6-5 and TRBJ1-2; 9 nucleotides match TRBD1. The CDR3 sequence is 14 residues long. The V gene end was trimmed by 5 bases and the J gene end by 5 bases; junction bases not matched to a gene: 6. Germline CDR1 reads MNHEY; CDR2 reads SVGAGI. CDR3 DNA: TGTGCCAGCAGTAAGGACAGGGGAAGTTATGGCTACACCTTC. Residues: CASSKDRGSYGYTF.

About this clone itself: The junction does not match germline at one end; this may be a read error. The DNA for the CDR3 is TGTGTCAGCAGCTTAATACAGGGCGATAGGCAGTACTTC. Translating it yields CVSSLIQGDRQYF. The chain joins TRBV7-2 to TRBJ2-7; D perhaps matches TRBD1 (6 bases). CDR3 size: 13 residues. CDR1 is SGHTA, CDR2 FQGNSA, per germline. The variable domain in full, completed from reference TRBV7-2 and TRBJ2-7, reads GAGVSQSPSNKVTEKGKDVELRCDPISGHTALYWYRQSLGQGLEFLIYFQGNSAPDKSGLPSDRFSAERTGGSVSTLTIQRTQQEDSAVYLCVSSLIQGDRQYFGPGTRLTVT.

V gene TRBV7-9 combines with J gene TRBJ1-1; 7 positions agree with TRBD1. V lost 4 bases, J lost 1 base, and 6 bases stayed unmatched. The CDR3 runs 15 residues. Germline CDR1 SEHNR, CDR2 FQNEAQ (reference sequence). The CDR3 loop reads CASSSAGQKNTEAFF. In nucleotides, the CDR3 is TGTGCCAGCAGCTCAGCGGGACAGAAGAACACTGAAGCTTTCTTT.

Comments on this clone: The sample has other DNA sequences that encode this CDR3 too. The rearrangement links TRBV5-1 to TRBJ2-3; TRBD1 aligns across 7 bases. Germline V CDR1 and CDR2: SGHRS, YFSETQ. The CDR3 length is 14 residues. After removal of 4 bases from V and 6 bases from J, the junction contained 8 bases not matched to a gene. CDR3 amino acids: CASSPGQEGDTQYF. The CDR3 bases are TGCGCCAGCAGCCCCGGACAGGAAGGGGATACGCAGTATTTT.

This clone has just a few counts. The chain has TRBV27 and TRBJ2-3, with a possible D match to TRBD2 (7 bases). Germline-derived CDR1 and CDR2 are MNHEY and SMNVEV (reference sequence). The CDR3 is 16 residues long. V was trimmed by 2 bases and J by 2 bases, leaving 14 bases between them. CDR3 amino acids: CASSLIRGAHTDTQYF. The DNA of the CDR3 is TGTGCCAGCAGTTTAATACGGGGGGCCCACACAGATACGCAGTATTTT.

In its sample, this clone was seen once. This chain connects TRBV5-1 to TRBJ1-1, with 12 positions matching TRBD1. CDR1 is SGHRS, CDR2 YFSETQ, per germline. The CDR3 spans 17 residues. J was trimmed by 3 bases and V by 5 bases; bases with no gene match: 11. The chain's CDR3 is CASSGDRGRVEDTEAFF. The CDR3 DNA is TGCGCCAGCAGTGGGGACAGGGGGCGAGTCGAGGACACTGAAGCTTTCTTT.

This chain connects TRBV19 to TRBJ1-1, with D uncertain. The germline V gene encodes CDR1 LNHDA and CDR2 SQIVND (reference sequence). The CDR3 is made up of 12 amino acids. Trimming took 9 bases from V and 8 from J, leaving 16 bases between them. This CDR3 is CASGPLRAEAFF. CDR3 DNA: TGTGCCAGCGGGCCTCTGAGGGCAGAAGCTTTCTTT. Looking up the rest from reference TRBV19 and TRBJ1-1 gives the full variable domain: DGGITQSPKYLFRKEGQNVTLSCEQNLNHDAMYWYRQDPGQGLRLIYYSQIVNDFQKGDIAEGYSVSREKKESFPLTVTSAQKNPTAFYLCASGPLRAEAFFGQGTRLTVV.

CDR3 in amino acids: CASSSKRGVTYTGELFF. The CDR3, as DNA: TGTGCCAGCAGCTCGAAACGGGGGGTTACCTACACCGGGGAGCTGTTTTTT. This rearrangement joins TRBV7-8 to TRBJ2-2; 7 positions match TRBD2. Germline V lookup: CDR1 SGHVS, CDR2 FQNEAQ. With V trimmed by 4 bases and J by 3 bases, 11 bases remained unmatched. This CDR3 has 17 amino acids.

The chain recombines TRBV14 with TRBJ2-1, with TRBD1 matching over 8 bases. V gave up 1 base and J gave up 8 bases; unmatched junction bases: 4. The V gene's germline CDR1 is SGHDN and CDR2 FVKESK. CDR3 length: 14 amino acids. This CDR3 is CASSQGGQEDEQFF. CDR3 sequence (DNA): TGTGCCAGCAGCCAAGGGGGACAGGAAGATGAGCAGTTCTTC. Looking up the rest from reference TRBV14 and TRBJ2-1 gives the full variable domain: EAGVTQFPSHSVIEKGQTVTLRCDPISGHDNLYWYRRVMGKEIKFLLHFVKESKQDESGMPNNRFLAERTGGTYSTLKVQPAELEDSGVYFCASSQGGQEDEQFFGPGTRLTVL.

The chain links TRBV6-1 to TRBJ2-1; D might be TRBD2 (6 bases). V was clipped by 5 bases and J by 8 bases, with 13 bases between them. The CDR3 is 13 amino acids. CDR1 is MNHNS and CDR2 is SASEGT in the germline V gene. CDR3 sequence reads: CASSTSPAYEQFF. CDR3 coding DNA: TGTGCCAGCAGTACTAGCCCGGCCTATGAGCAGTTCTTC.

V gene TRBV5-4 combines with J gene TRBJ1-4, with D perhaps TRBD1 (6 bases). The germline V and J ends were trimmed by 4 bases and 8 bases, with 12 bases remaining between them. Germline-derived CDR1 and CDR2 are SGHNT and YYREEE (reference sequence). The CDR3 spans 13 residues. The CDR3 nucleotides read TGTGCCAGCAGCCCTAGGGGGGGAGAAAAACTGTTTTTT. The encoded protein is CASSPRGGEKLFF.

The rearrangement joins TRBV9 to TRBJ1-4, with 7 bases aligning to TRBD1. Germline loops: CDR1 SGDLS, CDR2 YYNGEE. This CDR3 region has 17 residues. The V segment lost 2 bases and the J segment 0 bases; nucleotides outside the gene matches: 7. CDR3 region: CASSVGDSPATNEKLFF. The CDR3 DNA reads as TGTGCCAGCAGCGTCGGGGACAGCCCTGCAACTAATGAAAAACTGTTTTTT.

J is TRBJ1-5 and V is TRBV18, with 8 bases that match TRBD1. Germline V gives CDR1 KGHSH, CDR2 LQKENI. This CDR3 region has 15 residues. V gave up 3 bases and J gave up 5 bases; unmatched junction bases: 6. The CDR3 bases are TGTGCCAGCTCACCGACAGGGGATTCATATCAGCCCCAGCATTTT. It yields the protein CASSPTGDSYQPQHF.

The chain combines TRBV30 with TRBJ1-2; no firm D call. The V end lost 4 bases, the J end lost 8 bases, and 8 bases lay between the germline ends. CDR3 length: 10 residues. Per the germline V gene, CDR1 is GTSNPN and CDR2 is SVGIG (reference sequence). CDR3 nucleotides: TGTGCCTGGAAAGCAGGAGGCTACACCTTC. This gives the protein CAWKAGGYTF.

This clone was detected once. This chain links TRBV30 with TRBJ2-1; D is possibly TRBD1 (6 bases). CDR1 is GTSNPN, CDR2 SVGIG, per germline (reference sequence). Trimming cost V 4 bases and J 3 bases, with 10 bases left between them. The CDR3 length is 13 residues. The CDR3 is CAWTQGRYNEQFF. The CDR3 DNA reads as TGTGCCTGGACTCAGGGGCGCTACAATGAGCAGTTCTTC.

The V call is TRBV7-9, the J call TRBJ1-2, with 7 bases identical to TRBD1. Trimming took 5 bases from V and 7 from J; bases not matched to a gene: 10. The germline V gene has CDR1 SEHNR and CDR2 FQNEAQ (reference sequence). The CDR3 is 14 residues long. The CDR3 DNA sequence: TGTGCCAGCAGCCCGGGGGACAGTCGTTTTGGCTACACCTTC. It is translated as CASSPGDSRFGYTF.

The V call is TRBV30, the J call TRBJ1-4, with 7 positions matching TRBD1. Per the germline V gene, CDR1 is GTSNPN and CDR2 is SVGIG (reference sequence). There are 14 residues in the CDR3. The J segment lost 0 bases and the V segment lost 5 bases, leaving 3 bases of the junction unmatched. The CDR3 DNA reads TGTGCCTGGGCAGGGACAGCAACTAATGAAAAACTGTTTTTT. It specifies CAWAGTATNEKLFF.

The chain combines TRBV2 with TRBJ1-2; perhaps TRBD1 as D (6 bases). Deletions cut 5 bases from V and 8 bases from J, with 12 bases between. Germline V CDR1 and CDR2: SNHLY, FYNNEI. The CDR3 is made up of 12 amino acids. The chain's CDR3 is CASSTGLRGYTF. CDR3 bases: TGTGCCAGCAGTACAGGGCTGAGGGGCTACACCTTC.

The chain employs TRBV2 and TRBJ2-2; 8 bases align to TRBD2. With V trimmed by 5 bases and J by 4 bases, 9 bases remained unmatched. Germline V gives CDR1 SNHLY, CDR2 FYNNEI. The length of the CDR3 is 16 residues. CDR3 region: CASSPPGGSTTGELFF. The CDR3, as DNA: TGTGCCAGCAGTCCCCCGGGGGGGTCGACCACCGGGGAGCTGTTTTTT.

The chain couples TRBV9 to TRBJ1-4, with 7 nucleotides matching TRBD1. J was trimmed by 8 bases and V by 3 bases; bases with no gene match: 7. CDR1 and CDR2 (germline): SGDLS, YYNGEE. The CDR3 extends over 14 amino acids. The CDR3 DNA sequence: TGTGCCAGCAGCGCGACAGGGCGAGAGGAAAAACTGTTTTTT. This translates into CASSATGREEKLFF.

This clone was observed a handful of times. V and J are TRBV7-2 and TRBJ2-6; 7 positions match TRBD1. V was clipped by 5 bases and J by 0 bases; unmatched bases: 7. The CDR3 totals 17 residues. Looked up from germline, CDR1 is SGHTA and CDR2 is FQGNSA. CDR3 DNA sequence: TGTGCCAGCAGCAACTGGGACAGCGTCTCTGGGGCCAACGTCCTGACTTTC. Amino acids: CASSNWDSVSGANVLTF.

The chain combines TRBV14 with TRBJ2-7; 7 nucleotides align to TRBD1. This CDR3 contains 15 residues. V was pared by 4 bases and J by 0 bases, with 6 bases of the junction left unmatched. Germline V lookup: CDR1 SGHDN, CDR2 FVKESK. CDR3 sequence: CASSRDRVSSYEQYF. CDR3 in DNA: TGTGCCAGCAGCCGAGACAGGGTAAGCTCCTACGAGCAGTACTTC.

V is TRBV5-4 and J is TRBJ1-2, with 8 bases lining up with TRBD1. The V gene end was trimmed by 1 base and the J gene end by 4 bases; junction bases not matched to a gene: 6. Per germline, CDR1 SGHNT and CDR2 YYREEE (reference sequence). CDR3 size: 15 residues. The DNA for the CDR3 is TGTGCCAGCAGCTTGATGACAGGGGCCTTCTATGGCTACACCTTC. Its translation: CASSLMTGAFYGYTF.

The CDR3 bases are TGTGCCAGCAGCAAGACTAGCCGGAGCAGCGATACGCAGTATTTT. Amino acids: CASSKTSRSSDTQYF. The chain recombines TRBV7-9 with TRBJ2-3, with 7 bases lining up with TRBD2. The CDR3 extends over 15 amino acids. Germline V gene sequence: CDR1 SEHNR, CDR2 FQNEAQ (reference sequence). V was pared by 5 bases and J by 6 bases, with 11 bases of the junction left unmatched. Variable domain in full (rest from reference TRBV7-9 and TRBJ2-3): DTGVSQNPRHKITKRGQNVTFRCDPISEHNRLYWYRQTLGQGPEFLTYFQNEAQLEKSRLLSDRFSAERPKGSFSTLEIQRTEQGDSAMYLCASSKTSRSSDTQYFGPGTRLTVL.

The genes are TRBV27 and TRBJ2-1, with TRBD2 identical over 7 bases. V shed 1 base and J 4 bases; nucleotides not matched to a gene: 4. Germline-derived CDR1 and CDR2 are MNHEY and SMNVEV (reference sequence). The CDR3 consists of 15 residues. CDR3 region: CASSLLRGGYNEQFF. The CDR3 coding sequence is TGTGCCAGCAGTTTATTGCGGGGAGGGTACAATGAGCAGTTCTTC.

This chain connects TRBV30 to TRBJ2-7; D perhaps matches TRBD1 (6 bases). CDR3 length equals 13 residues. V was pared by 5 bases and J by 3 bases, with 14 bases between. Germline loops: CDR1 GTSNPN, CDR2 SVGIG (reference sequence). Here the CDR3 DNA reads TGTGCCTGGGGGGACAAAACCTTCTACGAGCAGTACTTC. It encodes CAWGDKTFYEQYF.

This chain connects TRBV19 to TRBJ2-1, with D perhaps matching TRBD2 (6 bases). V lost 5 bases, J lost 8 bases, and 19 bases lay in between. CDR1 is LNHDA and CDR2 is SQIVND in the germline V gene (reference sequence). The CDR3 consists of 15 residues. The CDR3 bases are TGTGCCAGTAGTGAGGCGGGATTTGACTCGGATGAGCAGTTCTTC. Encoded protein: CASSEAGFDSDEQFF.